These 7 T cell receptor beta chains originate from one sample sequenced in a study of monozygotic twins with inflammatory bowel disease. Reanalyzing the 5' RACE reads, TCRdb keeps one entry per CDR3 protein, without DNA. Found here are 300,000 to 350,000 distinct CDR3 sequences; the top ten clones hold around 2%. Sequenced sample: blood. These receptors were collected from a human donor with ulcerative colitis or Crohn's disease, or a healthy co-twin of an affected twin (not recorded which).

V usage is TRBV24-1 and J usage is TRBJ2-1; TCRdb names TRBD1, which stays unverified in the absence of DNA. CDR3 length: 17 residues. The germline CDR1 and CDR2 sequences are KGHDR and SFDVKD. CDR3 loop: CATSDPQDGEIRGEQFF.

The chain joins TRBV5-4 to TRBJ2-7; TCRdb selects TRBD1, and the lack of DNA leaves this call unchecked. The germline gives CDR1 SGHNT, CDR2 YYREEE (reference sequence). The length of the CDR3 is 13 residues. The CDR3 reads CASSTGPTYEQYF.

The chain employs TRBV20-1 and TRBJ2-1; absent DNA, TCRdb's TRBD2 call cannot be checked. The germline V gene encodes CDR1 DFQATT and CDR2 SNEGSKA (reference sequence). The CDR3 covers 16 residues. CDR3 amino acids: CSARGPIGGTYNEQFF.

V usage is TRBV7-2 and J usage is TRBJ1-1. Germline CDR1 SGHTA, CDR2 FQGNSA. The CDR3 length is 13 residues. The CDR3 sequence: CASSLETLTEAFF.

The rearrangement links TRBV6-1 to TRBJ1-5. Germline lookup yields CDR1 MNHNS and CDR2 SASEGT. This CDR3 has 14 amino acids. The CDR3 protein is CASSSIGGNQPQHF.

This chain uses TRBV12-3 or TRBV12-4 with TRBJ2-7; the TRBD1 assignment by TCRdb is unverifiable without DNA. The CDR3 consists of 13 residues. This CDR3 reads CASSFNDRFEQYF.

The chain combines TRBV12-3 or TRBV12-4 with TRBJ2-6; TCRdb gives TRBD2 as the D gene, but with no DNA this cannot be confirmed. The CDR3 is made up of 17 amino acids. The CDR3 is CASSISGLVPGANVLTF.